This TCR beta chain was identified during a study of T cell changes during pregnancy in multiple sclerosis. Sequencing was performed with immunoSEQ multiplex PCR; in TCRdb, only in-frame clones are kept and a portion is missing. This sample has some 80,000 clones, with roughly 96% found just once. The material was peripheral blood, obtained in the second trimester of pregnancy. The TCR sequence derives from a female donor with multiple sclerosis, enrolled in a pregnancy study.

CDR3 sequence: CATSRDQAWGGTQYF. Here the CDR3 DNA reads TGTGCCACCAGCAGAGATCAGGCGTGGGGAGGGACCCAGTACTTC. The chain employs TRBV15 and TRBJ2-5; D perhaps matches TRBD2 (6 bases). Germline-derived CDR1 and CDR2 are LNHNV and YYDKDF (reference sequence). The CDR3 runs to 15 residues. The V end was cut by 0 bases, the J end by 7 bases, with 15 bases between.